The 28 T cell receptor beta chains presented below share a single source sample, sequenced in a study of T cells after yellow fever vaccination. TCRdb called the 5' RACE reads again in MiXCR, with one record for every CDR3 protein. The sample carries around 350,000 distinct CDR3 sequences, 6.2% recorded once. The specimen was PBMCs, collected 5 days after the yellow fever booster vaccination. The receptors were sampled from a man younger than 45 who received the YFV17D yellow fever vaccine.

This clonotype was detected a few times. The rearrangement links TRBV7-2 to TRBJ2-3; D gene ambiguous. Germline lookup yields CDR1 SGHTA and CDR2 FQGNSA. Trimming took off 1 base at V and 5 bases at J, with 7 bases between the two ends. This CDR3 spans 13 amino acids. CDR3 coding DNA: TGTGCCAGCAGCTTAGACCCTAAAGATACGCAGTATTTT. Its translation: CASSLDPKDTQYF.

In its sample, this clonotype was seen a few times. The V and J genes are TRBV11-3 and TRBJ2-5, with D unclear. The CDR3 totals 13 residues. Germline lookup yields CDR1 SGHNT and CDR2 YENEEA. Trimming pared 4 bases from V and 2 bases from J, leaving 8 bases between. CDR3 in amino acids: CASSSDGQETQYF. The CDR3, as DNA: TGTGCCAGCAGCTCGGACGGGCAAGAGACCCAGTACTTC.

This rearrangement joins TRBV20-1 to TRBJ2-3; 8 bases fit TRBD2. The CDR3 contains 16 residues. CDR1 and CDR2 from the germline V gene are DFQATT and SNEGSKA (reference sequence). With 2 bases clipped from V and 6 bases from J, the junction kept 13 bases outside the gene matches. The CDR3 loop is CSARPLSGRKGDTQYF. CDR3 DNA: TGCAGTGCTAGACCCTTAAGCGGGAGAAAGGGGGATACGCAGTATTTT.

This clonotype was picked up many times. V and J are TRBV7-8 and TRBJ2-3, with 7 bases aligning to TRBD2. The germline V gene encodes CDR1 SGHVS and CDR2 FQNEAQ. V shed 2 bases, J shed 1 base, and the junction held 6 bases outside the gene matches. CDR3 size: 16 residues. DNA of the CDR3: TGTGCCAGCAGCTTAAATCGGCTAGCGGGCACAGATACGCAGTATTTT. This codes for CASSLNRLAGTDTQYF. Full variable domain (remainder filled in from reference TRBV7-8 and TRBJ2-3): GAGVSQSPRYKVAKRGQDVALRCDPISGHVSLFWYQQALGQGPEFLTYFQNEAQLDKSGLPSDRFFAERPEGSVSTLKIQRTQQEDSAVYLCASSLNRLAGTDTQYFGPGTRLTVL.

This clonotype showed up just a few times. CDR3: CASREQVVSSGANVLTF. In DNA, the CDR3 is TGTGCCAGCAGGGAACAGGTCGTCAGCTCTGGGGCCAACGTCCTGACTTTC. The chain links TRBV12-3 or TRBV12-4 to TRBJ2-6, with D perhaps TRBD1 (5 bases). This CDR3 spans 17 amino acids. Trimming took off 6 bases at V and 0 bases at J, with 15 bases between the two ends.

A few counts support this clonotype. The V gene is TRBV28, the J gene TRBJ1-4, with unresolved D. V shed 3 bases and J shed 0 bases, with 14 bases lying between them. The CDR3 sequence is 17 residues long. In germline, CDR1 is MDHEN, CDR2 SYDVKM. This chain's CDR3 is CASSFGLAYATNEKLFF. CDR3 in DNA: TGTGCCAGCAGTTTCGGCCTTGCGTATGCAACTAATGAAAAACTGTTTTTT.

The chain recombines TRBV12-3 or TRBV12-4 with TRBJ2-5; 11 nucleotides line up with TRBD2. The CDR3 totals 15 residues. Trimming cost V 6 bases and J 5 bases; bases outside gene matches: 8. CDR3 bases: TGTGCCAGCAGCCCCCTACTAGCGGGAGACGAGACCCAGTACTTC. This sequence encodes CASSPLLAGDETQYF.

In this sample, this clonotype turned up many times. CDR3 in amino acids: CASSLEGAETQYF. The DNA for the CDR3 is TGTGCCAGCAGCTTGGAAGGGGCGGAGACCCAGTACTTC. The chain is built from TRBV5-5 and TRBJ2-5; D may be TRBD1 (5 bases). Per the germline V gene, CDR1 is SGHKS and CDR2 is YYEKEE (reference sequence). The germline V and J ends were trimmed by 0 bases and 5 bases, with 8 bases remaining between them. The CDR3 totals 13 residues.

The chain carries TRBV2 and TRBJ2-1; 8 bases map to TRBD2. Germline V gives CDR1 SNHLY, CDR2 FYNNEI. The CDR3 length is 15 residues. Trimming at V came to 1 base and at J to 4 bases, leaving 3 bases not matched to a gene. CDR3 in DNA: TGTGCCAGCAGTGAAGGGACTAGCCGGTACAATGAGCAGTTCTTC. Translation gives CASSEGTSRYNEQFF.

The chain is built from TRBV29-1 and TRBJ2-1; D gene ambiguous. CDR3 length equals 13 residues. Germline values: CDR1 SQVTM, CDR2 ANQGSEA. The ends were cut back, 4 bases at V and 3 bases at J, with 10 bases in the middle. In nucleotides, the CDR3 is TGCAGCGTTGGGGTTTCAAACTACAATGAGCAGTTCTTC. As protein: CSVGVSNYNEQFF.

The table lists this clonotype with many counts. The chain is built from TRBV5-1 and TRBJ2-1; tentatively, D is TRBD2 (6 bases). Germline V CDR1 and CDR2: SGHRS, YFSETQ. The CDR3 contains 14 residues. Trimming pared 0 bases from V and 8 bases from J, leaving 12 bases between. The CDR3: CASSLGTSFDEQFF. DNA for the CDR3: TGCGCCAGCAGCTTGGGCACTAGCTTCGATGAGCAGTTCTTC.

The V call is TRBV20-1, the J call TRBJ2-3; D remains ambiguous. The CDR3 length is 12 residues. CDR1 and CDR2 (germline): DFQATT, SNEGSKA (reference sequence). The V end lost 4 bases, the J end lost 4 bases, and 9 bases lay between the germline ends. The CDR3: CSATVLPDTQYF. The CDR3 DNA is TGCAGTGCTACAGTGTTACCAGATACGCAGTATTTT.

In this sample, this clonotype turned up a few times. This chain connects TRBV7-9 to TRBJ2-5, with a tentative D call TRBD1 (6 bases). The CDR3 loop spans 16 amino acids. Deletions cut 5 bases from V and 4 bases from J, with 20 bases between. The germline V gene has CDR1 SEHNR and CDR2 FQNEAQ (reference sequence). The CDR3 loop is CASSPPRRGKRETQYF. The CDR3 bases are TGTGCCAGCAGCCCACCCCGCAGGGGCAAGCGAGAGACCCAGTACTTC.

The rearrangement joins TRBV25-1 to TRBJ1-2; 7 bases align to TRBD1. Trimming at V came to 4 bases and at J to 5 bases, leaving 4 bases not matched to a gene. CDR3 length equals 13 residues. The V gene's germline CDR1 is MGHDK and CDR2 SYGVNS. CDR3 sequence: CASSGIQGYGYTF. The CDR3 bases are TGTGCCAGCAGTGGTATACAGGGGTATGGCTACACCTTC.

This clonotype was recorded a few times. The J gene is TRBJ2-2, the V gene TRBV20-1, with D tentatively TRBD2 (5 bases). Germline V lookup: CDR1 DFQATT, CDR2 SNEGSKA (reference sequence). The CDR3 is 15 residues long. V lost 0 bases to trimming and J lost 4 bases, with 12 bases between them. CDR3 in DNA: TGCAGTGCTAGAGATCAGGCAGCGGCCACCGGGGAGCTGTTTTTT. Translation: CSARDQAAATGELFF.

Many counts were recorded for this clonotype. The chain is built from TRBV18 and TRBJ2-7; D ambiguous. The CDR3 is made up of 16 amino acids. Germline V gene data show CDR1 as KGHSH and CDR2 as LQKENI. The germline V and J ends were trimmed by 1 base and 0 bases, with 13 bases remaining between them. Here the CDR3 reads CASSPLVGAYSYEQYF. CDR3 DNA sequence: TGTGCCAGCTCACCACTGGTTGGCGCCTACTCCTACGAGCAGTACTTC.

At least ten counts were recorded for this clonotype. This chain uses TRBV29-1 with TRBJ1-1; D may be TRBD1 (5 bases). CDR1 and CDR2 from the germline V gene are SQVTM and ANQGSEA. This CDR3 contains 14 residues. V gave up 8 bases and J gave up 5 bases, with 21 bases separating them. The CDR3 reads CSYRRGGGITEAFF. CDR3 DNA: TGCAGCTACCGACGGGGGGGGGGTATTACTGAAGCTTTCTTT.

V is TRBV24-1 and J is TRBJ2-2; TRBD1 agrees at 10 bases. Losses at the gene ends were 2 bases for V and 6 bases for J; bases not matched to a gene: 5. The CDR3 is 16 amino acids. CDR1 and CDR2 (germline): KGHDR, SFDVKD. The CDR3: CATSDSGQGISGELFF. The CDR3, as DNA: TGTGCCACCAGTGATTCGGGACAGGGGATATCCGGGGAGCTGTTTTTT.

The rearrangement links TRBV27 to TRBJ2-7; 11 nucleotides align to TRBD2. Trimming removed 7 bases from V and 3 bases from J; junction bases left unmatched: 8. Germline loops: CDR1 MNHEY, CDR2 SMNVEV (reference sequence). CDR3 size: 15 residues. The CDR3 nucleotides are TGTGCCAGCACCCCTGGGACTAGCGGCTACTACGAGCAGTACTTC. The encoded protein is CASTPGTSGYYEQYF.

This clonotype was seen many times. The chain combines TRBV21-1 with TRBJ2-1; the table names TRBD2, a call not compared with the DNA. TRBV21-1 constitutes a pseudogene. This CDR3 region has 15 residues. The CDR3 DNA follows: TGTGCCAGCAACTCGGGGGGCCTTAGACACAATGAGCAGTTCTTC. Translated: CASNSGGLRHNEQFF.

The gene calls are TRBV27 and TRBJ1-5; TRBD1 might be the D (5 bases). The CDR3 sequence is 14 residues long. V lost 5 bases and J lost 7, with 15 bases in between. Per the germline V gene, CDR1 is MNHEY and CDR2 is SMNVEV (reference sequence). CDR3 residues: CASSEGTGYQPQHF. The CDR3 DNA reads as TGTGCCAGCAGTGAGGGGACGGGTTACCAGCCCCAGCATTTT.

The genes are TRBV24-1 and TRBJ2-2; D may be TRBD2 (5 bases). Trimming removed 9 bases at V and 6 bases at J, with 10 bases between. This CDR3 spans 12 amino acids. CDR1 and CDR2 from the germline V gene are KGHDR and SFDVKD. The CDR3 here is CATGSVAGELFF. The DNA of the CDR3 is TGTGCCACCGGGAGTGTAGCCGGGGAGCTGTTTTTT.

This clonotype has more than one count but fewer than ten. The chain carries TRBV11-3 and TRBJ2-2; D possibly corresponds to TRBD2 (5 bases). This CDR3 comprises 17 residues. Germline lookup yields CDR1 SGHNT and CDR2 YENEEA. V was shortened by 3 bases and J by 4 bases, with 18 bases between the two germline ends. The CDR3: CASSLTWVRGSTGELFF. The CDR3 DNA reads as TGTGCCAGCAGCTTGACTTGGGTTCGGGGTAGCACCGGGGAGCTGTTTTTT.

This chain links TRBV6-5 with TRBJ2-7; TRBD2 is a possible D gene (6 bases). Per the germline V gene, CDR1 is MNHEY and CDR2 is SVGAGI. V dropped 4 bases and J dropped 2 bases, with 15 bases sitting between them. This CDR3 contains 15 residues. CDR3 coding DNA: TGTGCCAGCAGTTCTAGCGAGATTACGGCCTACGAGCAGTACTTC. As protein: CASSSSEITAYEQYF.

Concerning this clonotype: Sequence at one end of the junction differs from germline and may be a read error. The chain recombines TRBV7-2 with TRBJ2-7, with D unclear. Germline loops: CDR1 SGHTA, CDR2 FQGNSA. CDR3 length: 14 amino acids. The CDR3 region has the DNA TGTGCCAGCAGCTTATTGGAGATCCCCTACGAGCAGCACTTC. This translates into CASSLLEIPYEQHF.

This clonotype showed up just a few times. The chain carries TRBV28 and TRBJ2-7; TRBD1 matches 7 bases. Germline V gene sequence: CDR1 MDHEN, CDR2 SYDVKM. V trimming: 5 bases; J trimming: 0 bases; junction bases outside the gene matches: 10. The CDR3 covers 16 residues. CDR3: CASSPGTADSSYEQYF. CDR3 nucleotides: TGTGCCAGCAGTCCGGGGACAGCAGATAGCTCCTACGAGCAGTACTTC.

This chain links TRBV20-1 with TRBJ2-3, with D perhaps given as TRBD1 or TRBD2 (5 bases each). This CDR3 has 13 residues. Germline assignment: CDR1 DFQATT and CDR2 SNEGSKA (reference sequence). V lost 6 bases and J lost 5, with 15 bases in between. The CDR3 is CSAYFGGIDTQYF. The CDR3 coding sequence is TGCAGTGCCTACTTTGGGGGAATAGATACGCAGTATTTT.

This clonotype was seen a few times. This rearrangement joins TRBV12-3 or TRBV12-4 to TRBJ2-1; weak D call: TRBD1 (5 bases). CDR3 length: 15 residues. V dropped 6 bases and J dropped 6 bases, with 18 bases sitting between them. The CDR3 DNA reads TGTGCCAGCAGCGAGTCAAGGACAAGGATCAATGAGCAGTTCTTC. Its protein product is CASSESRTRINEQFF.